The 11 T cell receptor beta chains below come from one sample, sequenced in a study of blood T cell repertoires in COVID-19. The method was immunoSEQ multiplex PCR; TCRdb's version includes in-frame clones alone and lacks a portion of them. The table shows 370,000 or so clones, with around 87% occurring only once. The sequencing sample was made of PBMCs or T cells enriched from blood (not recorded which). Receptors originate from a man aged 25-45 years who had recovered from COVID-19.

V usage is TRBV2 and J usage is TRBJ1-1; 7 bases line up with TRBD1. The CDR3 contains 13 residues. Unmatched junction bases numbered 3, after V lost 7 bases and J lost 1 base. Germline CDR1 SNHLY, CDR2 FYNNEI. As DNA, the CDR3 is TGTGCCAGCAAATACAGGGGGAACACTGAAGCTTTCTTT. Translation: CASKYRGNTEAFF.

J is TRBJ2-4 and V is TRBV7-9; 9 bases are a match to TRBD2. The V segment lost 0 bases and the J segment 3 bases; nucleotides outside the gene matches: 0. CDR1 is SEHNR, CDR2 FQNEAQ, per germline (reference sequence). This CDR3 region has 15 residues. The CDR3 DNA reads as TGTGCCAGCAGCTTAGCGCGGGGGGGCAAAAACATTCAGTACTTC. It specifies CASSLARGGKNIQYF.

The chain has TRBV18 and TRBJ1-2, with TRBD1 matching 7 bases. V shed 3 bases and J 5 bases; nucleotides not matched to a gene: 9. The germline gives CDR1 KGHSH, CDR2 LQKENI. The CDR3 is made up of 15 amino acids. DNA of the CDR3: TGTGCCAGCTCACCGCCGGGACAGAAGGATTATGGCTACACCTTC. This translates into CASSPPGQKDYGYTF.

V gene TRBV28 combines with J gene TRBJ1-3; D gene uncertain. The V end lost 8 bases, the J end lost 0 bases, and 11 bases lay between the germline ends. Per germline, CDR1 MDHEN and CDR2 SYDVKM. This CDR3 is built from 14 residues. The CDR3 DNA reads as TGTGCCAGCCTATCGCTGGTCTCTGGAAACACCATATATTTT. It codes for CASLSLVSGNTIYF. The whole variable domain, filled in from reference TRBV28 and TRBJ1-3, reads DVKVTQSSRYLVKRTGEKVFLECVQDMDHENMFWYRQDPGLGLRLIYFSYDVKMKEKGDIPEGYSVSREKKERFSLILESASTNQTSMYLCASLSLVSGNTIYFGEGSWLTVV.

This clone was observed a few times. V and J are TRBV4-1 and TRBJ2-7, with 10 bases aligning to TRBD1. Germline CDR1 MGHRA, CDR2 YSYEKL. The CDR3 spans 16 residues. V shed 3 bases, J shed 5 bases, and the junction held 10 bases outside the gene matches. The CDR3 reads CASSHKPTGGRDEQYF. The DNA of the CDR3 is TGCGCCAGCAGCCATAAACCGACAGGGGGCAGAGACGAGCAGTACTTC.

The chain combines TRBV20-1 with TRBJ1-5; D remains unclear. V lost 3 bases, J lost 11 bases, and 11 bases lay in between. The CDR3 extends over 11 amino acids. Germline V gene lookup returns CDR1 DFQATT and CDR2 SNEGSKA (reference sequence). The CDR3 is CSASLIGAQHF. The CDR3 DNA reads TGCAGTGCTAGCCTCATCGGGGCCCAGCATTTT.

The CDR3 here is CASSLSGQGLLNYGYTF. DNA of the CDR3: TGTGCCAGCAGCTTATCGGGACAGGGCCTCCTGAACTATGGCTACACCTTC. V is TRBV7-3 and J is TRBJ1-2; TRBD1 agrees at 9 bases. The CDR3 consists of 17 residues. V trimming: 2 bases; J trimming: 2 bases; junction bases outside the gene matches: 9. Germline CDR1 and CDR2: SGHTA and FQGTGA.

The J gene is TRBJ1-6, the V gene TRBV4-3; 7 bases map to TRBD1. The CDR3 loop spans 18 amino acids. V shed 0 bases and J 9 bases; nucleotides not matched to a gene: 14. CDR1 and CDR2 from the germline V gene are LGHNA and YSLEER. This CDR3 is CASSQDQGQLTQGSPLHF. CDR3 nucleotides: TGCGCCAGCAGCCAAGATCAGGGACAGTTAACGCAGGGTTCACCCCTCCACTTT.

The chain couples TRBV5-1 to TRBJ2-6, with TRBD1 identical over 8 bases. The V gene end was trimmed by 0 bases and the J gene end by 2 bases; junction bases not matched to a gene: 4. Germline-derived CDR1 and CDR2 are SGHRS and YFSETQ. This CDR3 region has 17 residues. CDR3 in DNA: TGCGCCAGCAGCTTGGTTTGGACAGGGACTGGGGCCAACGTCCTGACTTTC. Translated, it gives CASSLVWTGTGANVLTF.

This clone was found once. This rearrangement joins TRBV5-6 to TRBJ2-1; D is possibly TRBD2 (6 bases). The V gene's germline CDR1 is SGHDT and CDR2 YYEEEE. This CDR3 region has 15 residues. V dropped 0 bases and J dropped 4 bases, with 11 bases sitting between them. The CDR3 DNA reads TGTGCCAGCAGCTTGGAACTAGCCCCGTACAATGAGCAGTTCTTC. Residues: CASSLELAPYNEQFF.

The chain joins TRBV6-5 to TRBJ1-2, with D perhaps TRBD1 (6 bases). The CDR3 is 15 amino acids. Germline-derived CDR1 and CDR2 are MNHEY and SVGAGI. Trimming shortened V by 4 bases and J by 2 bases, and 14 bases separated the two germline ends. CDR3 DNA: TGTGCCAGCAGTTCCGCGGGGGGCCGCAACTATGGCTACACCTTC. Protein sequence: CASSSAGGRNYGYTF.